The clone carrying this T cell receptor (beta chain) has a single count. The data are from a study of T cell changes during pregnancy in multiple sclerosis. Per germline, CDR1 SNHLY and CDR2 FYNNEI. Trimming took 8 bases from V and 7 from J; bases not matched to a gene: 8. There are 13 residues in the CDR3. The assay was immunoSEQ multiplex PCR, and TCRdb's table has in-frame clones only and misses some. The table includes about 36,000 clones, over 90% detected once. The V gene is TRBV2, the J gene TRBJ2-7; 10 bases align to TRBD1. This material consisted of CD4+ T cells from peripheral blood mononuclear cells, taken in the third trimester of pregnancy. This sequence originates from a female donor in good health, enrolled as a control in a pregnancy study. The CDR3 protein is CASSRDRGREQYF. The CDR3 DNA reads as TGTGCCAGCTCCCGGGACAGGGGTCGAGAGCAGTACTTC.